The 20 T cell receptor beta chains given below trace back to one sample, sequenced in a study of blood T cell repertoires in COVID-19. Here immunoSEQ multiplex PCR was the method, and the copy in TCRdb shows in-frame clones only, minus some. The table shows fewer than 500,000 clones, with about 90% occurring only once. Material for sequencing was PBMCs or T cells enriched from blood (not recorded which). The receptors were gathered from a man younger than 45 who had recovered from COVID-19.

V and J are TRBV27 and TRBJ2-1; 7 bases agree with TRBD2. Trimming removed 5 bases from V and 0 bases from J; junction bases left unmatched: 4. The CDR3 covers 15 residues. Germline assignment: CDR1 MNHEY and CDR2 SMNVEV (reference sequence). CDR3 sequence (DNA): TGTGCCAGCAGTGCGGGAGTCAGCTCCTACAATGAGCAGTTCTTC. Translated, it gives CASSAGVSSYNEQFF.

This clone has just one count. The V and J genes are TRBV4-1 and TRBJ2-3; no clear D gene. Germline CDR1 reads MGHRA; CDR2 reads YSYEKL. The CDR3 runs 15 residues. Trimming took 0 bases from V and 2 from J, leaving 9 bases between them. CDR3 DNA: TGCGCCAGCAGCCAAGATCTCGAGGCCACAGATACGCAGTATTTT. Translating it yields CASSQDLEATDTQYF.

V and J are TRBV30 and TRBJ2-7; D is ambiguous. Trimming pared 4 bases from V and 6 bases from J, leaving 13 bases between. CDR1 GTSNPN and CDR2 SVGIG come from the germline V gene (reference sequence). The CDR3 extends over 12 amino acids. CDR3 sequence: CAWTGSEIEQYF. CDR3 DNA: TGTGCCTGGACCGGGTCGGAGATCGAGCAGTACTTC.

This chain joins TRBV7-3 and TRBJ1-1; D possibly corresponds to TRBD1 (5 bases). The germline V gene has CDR1 SGHTA and CDR2 FQGTGA. The CDR3 runs 13 residues. Trimming cost V 4 bases and J 4 bases, with 10 bases left between them. The chain's CDR3 is CASSSQELTEAFF. Written as DNA, the CDR3 is TGTGCCAGCAGCTCACAGGAACTCACTGAAGCTTTCTTT.

In DNA, the CDR3 is TGTGCCAGCAGCACAGTTATTCATGGCTACACCTTC. Protein sequence: CASSTVIHGYTF. The V call is TRBV7-9, the J call TRBJ1-2; D unclear. There are 12 residues in the CDR3. Looked up from germline, CDR1 is SEHNR and CDR2 is FQNEAQ (reference sequence). V shed 5 bases and J shed 6 bases, with 10 bases lying between them.

This clone was detected only once. This chain links TRBV29-1 with TRBJ1-1; D not resolved. There are 14 residues in the CDR3. Trimming shortened V by 4 bases and J by 1 base, and 13 bases separated the two germline ends. Germline V gives CDR1 SQVTM, CDR2 ANQGSEA. The CDR3 DNA follows: TGCAGCGTTGTCGGGTCCCCGCGGAACACTGAAGCTTTCTTT. This codes for CSVVGSPRNTEAFF.

This chain links TRBV9 with TRBJ2-1, with TRBD2 identical over 9 bases. This CDR3 has 15 amino acids. Unmatched junction bases numbered 5, after V lost 2 bases and J lost 5 bases. Germline V gene lookup returns CDR1 SGDLS and CDR2 YYNGEE. CDR3 nucleotide sequence: TGTGCCAGCAGCGTGCGGGGGGGTGTAGACAATGAGCAGTTCTTC. It yields the protein CASSVRGGVDNEQFF.

Comment on this clone: The sample carries other DNA sequences with the same CDR3. The V gene is TRBV30, the J gene TRBJ1-3; D is undetermined. This CDR3 region has 12 residues. Per germline, CDR1 GTSNPN and CDR2 SVGIG (reference sequence). V was clipped by 3 bases and J by 0 bases, with 3 bases between them. This CDR3 is CAWSGSGNTIYF. The CDR3 DNA follows: TGTGCCTGGAGCGGCTCTGGAAACACCATATATTTT.

This clone has only one observation. The J gene is TRBJ1-5, the V gene TRBV4-2, with D tentatively TRBD1 (5 bases). Between the trimmed V and J ends, which lost 4 bases and 7 bases, there was a span of 17 bases. This CDR3 contains 15 residues. Germline assignment: CDR1 LGHNA and CDR2 YNFKEQ. The CDR3 DNA reads as TGTGCCAGCAGCCCATCCTTGGGATCAGGGCAGCCCCAGCATTTT. It encodes CASSPSLGSGQPQHF.

This clone showed up just a few times. This chain connects TRBV21-1 to TRBJ1-5; the listed D gene, TRBD1, was not tested against the DNA. TRBV21-1 has pseudogene status. This CDR3 is built from 14 residues. Here the CDR3 reads CASSKPQGNQPQHF. The CDR3 coding sequence is TGTGCCAGCAGCAAACCACAGGGAAATCAGCCCCAGCATTTT.

V gene TRBV19 combines with J gene TRBJ1-5; no firm D call. CDR1 is LNHDA, CDR2 SQIVND, per germline (reference sequence). The CDR3 is made up of 15 amino acids. The V end lost 1 base, the J end lost 4 bases, and 11 bases lay between the germline ends. The CDR3 DNA is TGTGCCAGTAGTATAGCGGGAGGGAGTAATCAGCCCCAGCATTTT. This encodes CASSIAGGSNQPQHF.

This chain connects TRBV19 to TRBJ1-2; 8 bases fit TRBD1. Germline CDR1 is LNHDA and CDR2 is SQIVND (reference sequence). The V and J ends lost 5 bases and 4 bases, in that order; junction bases with no gene match: 9. The CDR3 has 15 amino acids. The CDR3 DNA reads TGTGCCAGTAGTTCGGACAGGGTCCCTTTCTATGGCTACACCTTC. Amino acid sequence: CASSSDRVPFYGYTF.

V usage is TRBV5-1 and J usage is TRBJ1-4; a possible D gene is TRBD1 (5 bases). The germline gives CDR1 SGHRS, CDR2 YFSETQ. The length of the CDR3 is 17 residues. Trimming cost V 1 base and J 0 bases, with 13 bases left between them. The CDR3 DNA reads as TGCGCCAGCAGCTTGATGGGGCAGGGATCAACTAATGAAAAACTGTTTTTT. This encodes CASSLMGQGSTNEKLFF.

V and J are TRBV9 and TRBJ1-3; D remains unclear. V was cut by 1 base and J by 1 base, with 15 bases left in between. The CDR3 contains 17 residues. The germline V gene encodes CDR1 SGDLS and CDR2 YYNGEE. Here the CDR3 DNA reads TGTGCCAGCAGCGTAAATGGAGGGTTCGTTTCTGGAAACACCATATATTTT. Its translation: CASSVNGGFVSGNTIYF. Combining the CDR3 with reference TRBV9 and TRBJ1-3 gives the whole variable domain DSGVTQTPKHLITATGQRVTLRCSPRSGDLSVYWYQQSLDQGLQFLIQYYNGEERAKGNILERFSAQQFPDLHSELNLSSLELGDSALYFCASSVNGGFVSGNTIYFGEGSWLTVV.

V usage is TRBV30 and J usage is TRBJ1-2; 9 bases are shared with TRBD1. With 0 bases clipped from V and 8 bases from J, the junction kept 7 bases outside the gene matches. This CDR3 comprises 14 residues. CDR1 is GTSNPN, CDR2 SVGIG, per germline (reference sequence). In DNA, the CDR3 is TGTGCCTGGAGTGTTTCACAGGGGGCGCGAGGCTACACCTTC. It is translated as CAWSVSQGARGYTF.

The sample holds a few counts of this clone. The V and J genes are TRBV3-1 (or the pseudogene TRBV3-2) and TRBJ1-5, with 11 bases that match TRBD1. V lost 4 bases, J lost 2 bases, and 1 base stayed unmatched. Germline V gene data show CDR1 as LGHDT and CDR2 as YNNKEL (reference sequence). The CDR3 is 15 amino acids. The CDR3 reads CASSLGQGGNQPQHF. The CDR3, as DNA: TGTGCCAGCAGCCTGGGACAGGGGGGCAATCAGCCCCAGCATTTT.

This chain connects TRBV7-2 to TRBJ1-5; possibly TRBD1 for D (5 bases). Per germline, CDR1 SGHTA and CDR2 FQGNSA. The CDR3 is 14 amino acids. Trimming took off 5 bases at V and 1 base at J, with 9 bases between the two ends. The chain's CDR3 is CASSPRQSNQPQHF. CDR3 in DNA: TGTGCCAGCAGCCCCCGACAGAGCAATCAGCCCCAGCATTTT.

The CDR3 region is CATNQRTEGTEAFF. The DNA of the CDR3 is TGTGCCACCAACCAGCGGACAGAGGGCACTGAAGCTTTCTTT. This chain joins TRBV6-6 and TRBJ1-1; a possible D gene is TRBD1 (6 bases). The V and J ends lost 10 bases and 4 bases respectively, with 19 bases between them. CDR3 length equals 14 residues. From germline, CDR1 is MNHNY and CDR2 SVGAGI (reference sequence).

The V call is TRBV5-4, the J call TRBJ2-3, with D perhaps matching TRBD2 (5 bases). Between the trimmed V and J ends, which lost 0 bases and 6 bases, there was a span of 17 bases. This CDR3 comprises 16 residues. Germline V gives CDR1 SGHNT, CDR2 YYREEE (reference sequence). The CDR3 region is CASSLEVGSVGDTQYF. As DNA, the CDR3 is TGTGCCAGCAGCTTGGAGGTTGGTAGCGTGGGGGATACGCAGTATTTT. The whole variable domain, filled in from reference TRBV5-4 and TRBJ2-3, reads ETGVTQSPTHLIKTRGQQVTLRCSSQSGHNTVSWYQQALGQGPQFIFQYYREEENGRGNFPPRFSGLQFPNYSSELNVNALELDDSALYLCASSLEVGSVGDTQYFGPGTRLTVL.

V and J are TRBV5-1 and TRBJ1-2, with a weak D call TRBD1 (5 bases). The germline V gene has CDR1 SGHRS and CDR2 YFSETQ. There are 14 residues in the CDR3. The V gene lost 4 bases and the J gene lost 1 base, with 11 bases spanning the gap. CDR3 DNA sequence: TGCGCCAGCAGCCCCCTGACAGATAACTATGGCTACACCTTC. Translation: CASSPLTDNYGYTF.